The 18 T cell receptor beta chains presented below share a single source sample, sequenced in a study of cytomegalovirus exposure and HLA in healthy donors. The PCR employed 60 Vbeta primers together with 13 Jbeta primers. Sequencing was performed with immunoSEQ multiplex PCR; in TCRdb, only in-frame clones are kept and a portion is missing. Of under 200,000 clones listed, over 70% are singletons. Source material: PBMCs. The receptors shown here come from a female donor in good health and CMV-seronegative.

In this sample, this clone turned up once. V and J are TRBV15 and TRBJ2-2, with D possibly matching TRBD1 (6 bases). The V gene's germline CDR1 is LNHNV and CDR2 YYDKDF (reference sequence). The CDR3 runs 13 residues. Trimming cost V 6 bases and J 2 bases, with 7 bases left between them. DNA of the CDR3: TGTGCCACCAGGGACAGCAACACCGGGGAGCTGTTTTTT. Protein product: CATRDSNTGELFF.

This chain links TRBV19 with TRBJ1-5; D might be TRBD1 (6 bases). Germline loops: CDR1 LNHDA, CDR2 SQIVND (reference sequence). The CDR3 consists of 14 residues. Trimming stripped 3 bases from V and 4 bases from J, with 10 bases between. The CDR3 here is CASSMQQGNQPQHF. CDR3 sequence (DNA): TGTGCCAGTAGTATGCAACAGGGAAATCAGCCCCAGCATTTT.

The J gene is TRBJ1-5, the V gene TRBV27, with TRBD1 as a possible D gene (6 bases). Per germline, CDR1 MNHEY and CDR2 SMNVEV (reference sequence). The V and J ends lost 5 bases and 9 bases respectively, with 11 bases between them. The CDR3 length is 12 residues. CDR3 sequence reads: CASSTGFTPQHF. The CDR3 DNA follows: TGTGCCAGCAGTACAGGGTTTACGCCCCAGCATTTT.

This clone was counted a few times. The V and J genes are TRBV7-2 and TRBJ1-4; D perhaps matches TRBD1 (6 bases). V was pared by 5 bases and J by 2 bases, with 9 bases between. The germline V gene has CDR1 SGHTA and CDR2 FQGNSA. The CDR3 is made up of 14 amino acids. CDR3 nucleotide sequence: TGTGCCAGCAGCCAGGGGACGACTAATGAAAAACTGTTTTTT. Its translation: CASSQGTTNEKLFF.

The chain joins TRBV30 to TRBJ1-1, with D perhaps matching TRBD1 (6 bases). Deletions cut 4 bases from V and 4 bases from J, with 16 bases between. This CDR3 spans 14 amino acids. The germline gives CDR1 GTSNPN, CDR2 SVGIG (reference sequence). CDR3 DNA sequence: TGTGCCTGGATCCCAGGGGTCCCCACCACTGAAGCTTTCTTT. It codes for CAWIPGVPTTEAFF.

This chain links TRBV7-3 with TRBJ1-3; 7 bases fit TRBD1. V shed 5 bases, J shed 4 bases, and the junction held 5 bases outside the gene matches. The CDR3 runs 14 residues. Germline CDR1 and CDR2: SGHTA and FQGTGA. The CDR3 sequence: CASSQQGSGNTIYF. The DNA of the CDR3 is TGTGCCAGCAGCCAACAGGGGTCAGGAAACACCATATATTTT. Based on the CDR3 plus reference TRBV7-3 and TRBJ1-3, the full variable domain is GAGVSQTPSNKVTEKGKYVELRCDPISGHTALYWYRQSLGQGPEFLIYFQGTGAADDSGLPNDRFFAVRPEGSVSTLKIQRTERGDSAVYLCASSQQGSGNTIYFGEGSWLTVV.

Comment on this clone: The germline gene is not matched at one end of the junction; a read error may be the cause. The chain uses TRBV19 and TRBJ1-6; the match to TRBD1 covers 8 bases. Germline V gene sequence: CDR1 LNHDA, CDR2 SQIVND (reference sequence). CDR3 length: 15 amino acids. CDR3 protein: CASSLDRGRNSPLHF. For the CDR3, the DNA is TGTGCCAGTAGTTTAGACAGGGGAAGAAATTCACCCCTCCACTTT. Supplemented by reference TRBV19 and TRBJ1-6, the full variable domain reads DGGITQSPKYLFRKEGQNVTLSCEQNLNHDAMYWYRQDPGQGLRLIYYSQIVNDFQKGDIAEGYSVSREKKESFPLTVTSAQKNPTAFYLCASSLDRGRNSPLHFGNGTRLTVT.

The CDR3 is CASSLATGSEKLFF. The CDR3 nucleotides are TGTGCCAGCAGCTTGGCGACAGGGAGTGAAAAACTGTTTTTT. V gene TRBV5-4 combines with J gene TRBJ1-4; TRBD1 aligns across 7 bases. J lost 7 bases, V lost 0 bases, and 3 bases had no gene match. Germline V gene lookup returns CDR1 SGHNT and CDR2 YYREEE (reference sequence). The CDR3 has 14 amino acids. Complete variable domain (other parts from reference TRBV5-4 and TRBJ1-4): ETGVTQSPTHLIKTRGQQVTLRCSSQSGHNTVSWYQQALGQGPQFIFQYYREEENGRGNFPPRFSGLQFPNYSSELNVNALELDDSALYLCASSLATGSEKLFFGSGTQLSVL.

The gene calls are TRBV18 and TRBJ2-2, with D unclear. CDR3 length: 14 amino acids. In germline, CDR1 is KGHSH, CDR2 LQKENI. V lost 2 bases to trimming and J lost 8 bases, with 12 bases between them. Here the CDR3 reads CASSPSDFEGELFF. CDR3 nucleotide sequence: TGTGCCAGCTCACCATCAGACTTCGAAGGGGAGCTGTTTTTT.

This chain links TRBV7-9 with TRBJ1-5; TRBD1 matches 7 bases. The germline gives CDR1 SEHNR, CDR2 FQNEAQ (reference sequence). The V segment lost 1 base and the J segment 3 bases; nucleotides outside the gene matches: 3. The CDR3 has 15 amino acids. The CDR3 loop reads CASSLGDSFNQPQHF. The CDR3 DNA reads TGTGCCAGCAGCTTAGGGGACAGTTTCAATCAGCCCCAGCATTTT. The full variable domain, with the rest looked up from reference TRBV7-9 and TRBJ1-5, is DTGVSQNPRHKITKRGQNVTFRCDPISEHNRLYWYRQTLGQGPEFLTYFQNEAQLEKSRLLSDRFSAERPKGSFSTLEIQRTEQGDSAMYLCASSLGDSFNQPQHFGDGTRLSIL.

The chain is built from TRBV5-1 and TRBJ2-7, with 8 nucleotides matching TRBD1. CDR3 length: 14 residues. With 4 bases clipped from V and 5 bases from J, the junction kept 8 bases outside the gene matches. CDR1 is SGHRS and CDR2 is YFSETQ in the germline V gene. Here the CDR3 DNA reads TGCGCCAGCAGCGGACAGGGAGGAAGGCACGAGCAGTACTTC. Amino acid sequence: CASSGQGGRHEQYF.

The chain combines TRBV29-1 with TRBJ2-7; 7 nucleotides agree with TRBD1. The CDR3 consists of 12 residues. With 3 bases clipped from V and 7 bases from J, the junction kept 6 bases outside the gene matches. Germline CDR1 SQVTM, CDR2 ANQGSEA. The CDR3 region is CSVESGGREQYF. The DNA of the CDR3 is TGCAGCGTTGAGTCAGGGGGAAGGGAGCAGTACTTC.

CDR3 sequence: CASSYGGGNGYTF. The DNA for the CDR3 is TGTGCCAGCAGTTACGGTGGGGGGAATGGCTACACCTTC. V is TRBV6-5 and J is TRBJ1-2, with TRBD1 as a possible D gene (5 bases). The CDR3 has 13 residues. Germline CDR1 MNHEY, CDR2 SVGAGI. V shed 2 bases and J shed 6 bases, with 10 bases lying between them.

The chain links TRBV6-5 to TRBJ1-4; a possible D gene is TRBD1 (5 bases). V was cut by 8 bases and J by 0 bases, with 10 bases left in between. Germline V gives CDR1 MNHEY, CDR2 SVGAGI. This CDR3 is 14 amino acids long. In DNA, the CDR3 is TGTGCCAGCCGTATAGGGGCAACTAATGAAAAACTGTTTTTT. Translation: CASRIGATNEKLFF.

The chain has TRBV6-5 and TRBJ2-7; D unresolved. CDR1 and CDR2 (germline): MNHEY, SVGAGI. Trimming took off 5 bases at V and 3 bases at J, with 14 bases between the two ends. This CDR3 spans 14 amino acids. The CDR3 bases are TGTGCCAGCAGTCCGACACGGAACTTCTACGAGCAGTACTTC. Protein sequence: CASSPTRNFYEQYF.

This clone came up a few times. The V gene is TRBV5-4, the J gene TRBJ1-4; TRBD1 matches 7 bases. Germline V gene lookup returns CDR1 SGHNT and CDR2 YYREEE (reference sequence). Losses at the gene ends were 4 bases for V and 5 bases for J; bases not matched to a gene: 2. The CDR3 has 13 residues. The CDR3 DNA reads TGTGCCAGCAGCGAGGGACAGAATGAAAAACTGTTTTTT. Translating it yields CASSEGQNEKLFF.

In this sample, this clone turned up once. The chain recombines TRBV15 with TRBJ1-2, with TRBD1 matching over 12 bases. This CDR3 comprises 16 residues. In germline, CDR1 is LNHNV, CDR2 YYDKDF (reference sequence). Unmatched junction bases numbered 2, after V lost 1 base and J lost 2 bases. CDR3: CATSRAGTGGNYGYTF. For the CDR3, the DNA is TGTGCCACCAGCAGAGCGGGGACAGGGGGCAACTATGGCTACACCTTC.

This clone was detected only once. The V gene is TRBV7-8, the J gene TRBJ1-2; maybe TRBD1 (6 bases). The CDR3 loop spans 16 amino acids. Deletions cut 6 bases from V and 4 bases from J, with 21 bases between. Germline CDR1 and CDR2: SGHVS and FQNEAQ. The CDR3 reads CASSSPGTPFPYGYTF. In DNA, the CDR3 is TGTGCCAGCAGTTCCCCCGGGACACCTTTTCCCTATGGCTACACCTTC.